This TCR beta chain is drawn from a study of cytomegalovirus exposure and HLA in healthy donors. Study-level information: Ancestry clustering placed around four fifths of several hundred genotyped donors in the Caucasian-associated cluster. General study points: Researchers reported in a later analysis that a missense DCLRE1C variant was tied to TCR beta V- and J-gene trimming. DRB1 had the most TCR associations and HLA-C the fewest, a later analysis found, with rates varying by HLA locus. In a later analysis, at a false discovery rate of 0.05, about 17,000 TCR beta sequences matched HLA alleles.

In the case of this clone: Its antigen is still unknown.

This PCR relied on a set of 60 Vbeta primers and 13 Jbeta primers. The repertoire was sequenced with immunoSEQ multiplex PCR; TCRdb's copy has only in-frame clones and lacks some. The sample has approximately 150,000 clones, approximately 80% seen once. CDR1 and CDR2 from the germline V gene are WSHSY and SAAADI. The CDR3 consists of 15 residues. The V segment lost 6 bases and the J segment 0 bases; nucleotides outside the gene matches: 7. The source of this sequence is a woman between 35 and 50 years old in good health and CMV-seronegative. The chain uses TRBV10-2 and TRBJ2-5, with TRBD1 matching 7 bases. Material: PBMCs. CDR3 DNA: TGCGCCAGCAGGGAGGACAGGACCTACCAAGAGACCCAGTACTTC. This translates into CASREDRTYQETQYF.